This T cell receptor beta chain is drawn from a study of shared clonotypes between healthy human individuals. General observations from the study: Memory subsets had estimated richness that was generally smaller than that of naive subsets. Even with large depth, rarefaction showed that sorted-subset sequencing was incomplete.

The authors loaded roughly 200 ng DNA, about 30,000 T cell genomes, into sorted-subset replicate PCRs. TCRdb's copy holds only in-frame clones and misses some; the assay was immunoSEQ multiplex PCR. The table has 2 million to 2.5 million clones, more than 80% seen once. The donors were all Caucasian adults (living in Nashville, Tennessee). CDR1 and CDR2 (germline): SGHRS, YFSETQ. The CDR3 sequence is 16 residues long. The ends lost 4 bases at V and 0 bases at J; junction bases unmatched: 5. About this clone itself: What it recognizes is unknown.

This clonotype was sampled from a man between 18 and 29 years old in good health. Some clones in this sample may be carry-over from other donors' samples. Sequencing used naive CD4+ T cells from PBMCs. The sample's subset: CD45RA+ positively selected. This rearrangement joins TRBV5-1 to TRBJ2-2; 8 nucleotides align to TRBD2. The CDR3 loop reads CASSLTSVANTGELFF. In DNA, the CDR3 is TGCGCCAGCAGCCTGACTAGCGTAGCGAACACCGGGGAGCTGTTTTTT. Combining the CDR3 with reference TRBV5-1 and TRBJ2-2 gives the whole variable domain KAGVTQTPRYLIKTRGQQVTLSCSPISGHRSVSWYQQTPGQGLQFLFEYFSETQRNKGNFPGRFSGRQFSNSRSEMNVSTLELGDSALYLCASSLTSVANTGELFFGEGSRLTVL.